The TCR beta chain described here comes from a study of blood T cells in healthy people across ages. V dropped 4 bases and J dropped 2; count of bases not matched to a gene: 5. Per germline, CDR1 SQVTM and CDR2 ANQGSEA. This CDR3 is built from 14 residues. The use of a sample-barcoded 5' primer and a J-beta primer mix characterized a second PCR of roughly 6 to 11 cycles. TCRdb fed the 5' RACE reads into MiXCR, producing one record per CDR3 protein. This table holds some 1.5 million distinct CDR3 sequences, 28% found once. Material: blood. This TCR came from a woman in her twenties or thirties in good health. This rearrangement joins TRBV29-1 to TRBJ2-1; TRBD1 matches 7 bases. The CDR3 protein is CSVAGQSTYNEQFF. DNA for the CDR3: TGCAGCGTTGCGGGACAGTCGACCTACAATGAGCAGTTCTTC.